The 32 T cell receptor beta chains below were found in one sample sequenced in a study of blood T cell repertoires in COVID-19 (TCRdb year 2020). The library was produced with the immunoSEQ multiplex PCR assay. TCRdb mirrors the immuneACCESS table, restricted to in-frame sequences. Some clones are absent from its copies; in checked studies, under half trace to an unresolved V gene, and the reason for the others is unknown. This sample lists 95,000 to 150,000 clones; about nine tenths were detected once. Together, the top ten hold 4% to 5.5% of the sample. The sample comprised peripheral blood. The receptors derive from a man in his forties or fifties with acute or convalescent COVID-19.

The chain is built from TRBV18 and TRBJ2-5; 7 nucleotides match TRBD1. This CDR3 has 16 residues. CDR1 KGHSH and CDR2 LQKENI come from the germline V gene. The junction had 7 bases not matched to a gene; V was cut back by 2 bases and J by 1 base. CDR3 nucleotides: TGTGCCAGCTCACCATCCGGGACAGCAAGCCAAGAGACCCAGTACTTC. It is translated as CASSPSGTASQETQYF.

The genes are TRBV19 and TRBJ1-2, with a weak D call TRBD1 (5 bases). Germline-derived CDR1 and CDR2 are LNHDA and SQIVND (reference sequence). The germline V and J ends were trimmed by 4 bases and 1 base, with 22 bases remaining between them. The CDR3 length is 18 residues. Here the CDR3 reads CASSNRGSRQNLNYGYTF. As DNA, the CDR3 is TGTGCCAGTAGTAACCGTGGTTCCCGACAGAATCTTAACTATGGCTACACCTTC.

DNA of the CDR3: TGCAGCGTTGGGTTGGGCGGCGGGGGGGCTAGGACCGGGGAGCTGTTTTTT. This sequence encodes CSVGLGGGGARTGELFF. V usage is TRBV29-1 and J usage is TRBJ2-2; 9 bases map to TRBD2. The CDR3 spans 17 residues. Trimming at V came to 4 bases and at J to 5 bases, leaving 14 bases not matched to a gene. The V gene's germline CDR1 is SQVTM and CDR2 ANQGSEA.

The chain is built from TRBV6-6 and TRBJ2-3; TRBD2 aligns across 11 bases. V was pared by 5 bases and J by 3 bases, with 4 bases of the junction left unmatched. This CDR3 has 15 residues. The germline CDR1 and CDR2 sequences are MNHNY and SVGAGI (reference sequence). DNA of the CDR3: TGTGCCAGCAGTGTAGCGGGGGGGCCTACAGATACGCAGTATTTT. It encodes CASSVAGGPTDTQYF.

V usage is TRBV6-5 and J usage is TRBJ2-1; D gene unclear. Germline V gene data show CDR1 as MNHEY and CDR2 as SVGAGI. The length of the CDR3 is 10 residues. V was clipped by 5 bases and J by 7 bases, with 3 bases between them. The CDR3 region is CASSRNEQFF. CDR3 bases: TGTGCCAGCAGTCGGAATGAGCAGTTCTTC.

The chain has TRBV3-1 (or the pseudogene TRBV3-2) and TRBJ1-2; D ambiguous. Trimming took off 6 bases at V and 8 bases at J, with 22 bases between the two ends. Germline values: CDR1 LGHDT, CDR2 YNNKEL (reference sequence). This CDR3 contains 15 residues. CDR3 protein: CASSPRVGAIYGYTF. In DNA form, the CDR3 reads TGTGCCAGCAGTCCAAGAGTGGGCGCTATTTACGGCTACACCTTC.

The chain joins TRBV18 to TRBJ1-2; 9 nucleotides agree with TRBD1. Germline CDR1 KGHSH, CDR2 LQKENI. CDR3 length equals 14 residues. V shed 2 bases, J shed 4 bases, and the junction held 2 bases outside the gene matches. Here the CDR3 DNA reads TGTGCCAGCTCACCAGAGACAGGGGGCTATGGCTACACCTTC. As protein: CASSPETGGYGYTF.

The V call is TRBV11-1, the J call TRBJ2-7, with TRBD1 identical over 8 bases. The CDR3 contains 14 residues. The ends lost 5 bases at V and 1 base at J; junction bases unmatched: 4. Per germline, CDR1 SGHAT and CDR2 FQDESV (reference sequence). CDR3 in amino acids: CASSSTGGSYEQYF. CDR3 nucleotide sequence: TGTGCCAGCAGCAGCACAGGGGGGTCCTACGAGCAGTACTTC.

The rearrangement links TRBV19 to TRBJ1-1; D is undetermined. The CDR3 sequence is 11 residues long. V lost 6 bases and J 12 bases, leaving 14 bases between the germline ends. Germline lookup yields CDR1 LNHDA and CDR2 SQIVND (reference sequence). The CDR3 loop reads CASRAGLLTFF. CDR3 bases: TGTGCCAGTAGGGCGGGCCTTCTAACTTTCTTT.

The chain employs TRBV7-3 and TRBJ1-3; 8 nucleotides agree with TRBD1. There are 13 residues in the CDR3. The germline gives CDR1 SGHTA, CDR2 FQGTGA. The J segment lost 8 bases and the V segment lost 2 bases, leaving 2 bases of the junction unmatched. CDR3 in amino acids: CASSLVQGDTIYF. The CDR3 coding sequence is TGTGCCAGCAGCTTAGTACAGGGGGACACCATATATTTT. The full variable domain, in which reference TRBV7-3 and TRBJ1-3 provide the parts outside the CDR3, is GAGVSQTPSNKVTEKGKYVELRCDPISGHTALYWYRQSLGQGPEFLIYFQGTGAADDSGLPNDRFFAVRPEGSVSTLKIQRTERGDSAVYLCASSLVQGDTIYFGEGSWLTVV.

The chain carries TRBV6-1 and TRBJ1-3, with D hard to call. There are 14 residues in the CDR3. Trimming cost V 1 base and J 3 bases, with 7 bases left between them. Germline V CDR1 and CDR2: MNHNS, SASEGT. Written as DNA, the CDR3 is TGTGCCAGCAGTGAAGTAGGGAGTGGAAACACCATATATTTT. It codes for CASSEVGSGNTIYF.

This chain uses TRBV4-2 with TRBJ2-3, with a tentative D call TRBD2 (5 bases). V was trimmed by 0 bases and J by 2 bases, leaving 9 bases between them. CDR1 is LGHNA and CDR2 is YNFKEQ in the germline V gene. CDR3 size: 15 residues. CDR3: CASSQDTGYTDTQYF. The CDR3 region has the DNA TGTGCCAGCAGCCAAGATACGGGGTACACAGATACGCAGTATTTT.

The rearrangement links TRBV4-2 to TRBJ2-2, with 8 bases that match TRBD1. V gave up 4 bases and J gave up 1 base; unmatched junction bases: 5. The CDR3 sequence is 16 residues long. Germline lookup yields CDR1 LGHNA and CDR2 YNFKEQ. This CDR3 is CASSRRGQGNTGELFF. CDR3 DNA: TGTGCCAGCAGCCGCCGAGGACAGGGGAACACCGGGGAGCTGTTTTTT.

The chain recombines TRBV5-4 with TRBJ1-5; 7 bases agree with TRBD1. The CDR3 is 14 amino acids. With 4 bases clipped from V and 2 bases from J, the junction kept 3 bases outside the gene matches. Germline V gene lookup returns CDR1 SGHNT and CDR2 YYREEE (reference sequence). The chain's CDR3 is CASSPGQGNQPQHF. In nucleotides, the CDR3 is TGTGCCAGCAGCCCCGGACAGGGCAATCAGCCCCAGCATTTT.

The chain joins TRBV3-1 (or the pseudogene TRBV3-2) to TRBJ1-2, with D hard to call. The V gene's germline CDR1 is LGHDT and CDR2 YNNKEL (reference sequence). This CDR3 is built from 14 residues. Trimming left V 0 bases short and J 8 bases short, with 13 bases between. CDR3 in DNA: TGTGCCAGCAGCCAAGATCTGACTACTGGAGGCTACACCTTC. Translating gives CASSQDLTTGGYTF.

The chain is built from TRBV6-5 and TRBJ2-1, with D hard to call. V shed 10 bases and J shed 6 bases, with 10 bases lying between them. The CDR3 covers 11 residues. Germline assignment: CDR1 MNHEY and CDR2 SVGAGI. The CDR3 coding sequence is TGTGCCACCACCCAGGTCAATGAGCAGTTCTTC. Translation gives CATTQVNEQFF.

The V gene is TRBV10-1, the J gene TRBJ2-1, with no clear D. From germline, CDR1 is WNHNN and CDR2 SYGVQD (reference sequence). The CDR3 loop spans 17 amino acids. The V end was cut by 4 bases, the J end by 0 bases, with 16 bases between. In DNA, the CDR3 is TGCGCCAGCAGTGTAACCGGGTCGAAAAGCTCCTACAATGAGCAGTTCTTC. This codes for CASSVTGSKSSYNEQFF.

V and J are TRBV27 and TRBJ1-4; 7 bases fit TRBD1. Trimming at V came to 4 bases and at J to 8 bases, leaving 10 bases not matched to a gene. Germline V lookup: CDR1 MNHEY, CDR2 SMNVEV (reference sequence). The CDR3 has 15 residues. The CDR3 region is CASSSLGQPAEKLFF. In nucleotides, the CDR3 is TGTGCCAGCAGTTCCCTGGGACAGCCAGCCGAAAAACTGTTTTTT. The full variable domain, with the rest looked up from reference TRBV27 and TRBJ1-4, is EAQVTQNPRYLITVTGKKLTVTCSQNMNHEYMSWYRQDPGLGLRQIYYSMNVEVTDKGDVPEGYKVSRKEKRNFPLILESPSPNQTSLYFCASSSLGQPAEKLFFGSGTQLSVL.

The CDR3: CASSDRVDGNTIYF. CDR3 coding DNA: TGTGCCAGCAGCGACAGGGTGGACGGAAACACCATATATTTT. This chain links TRBV5-5 with TRBJ1-3, with 7 positions matching TRBD1. The junction had 5 bases not matched to a gene; V was cut back by 4 bases and J by 4 bases. Germline CDR1 and CDR2: SGHKS and YYEKEE (reference sequence). This CDR3 is 14 amino acids long.

The chain carries TRBV5-1 and TRBJ2-1; D remains unclear. The CDR3 extends over 15 amino acids. CDR1 is SGHRS, CDR2 YFSETQ, per germline. V was trimmed by 1 base and J by 1 base, leaving 9 bases between them. The CDR3 nucleotides read TGCGCCAGCAGCTTGATCGGGTTATCCTACAATGAGCAGTTCTTC. It translates to CASSLIGLSYNEQFF.

The gene calls are TRBV9 and TRBJ2-1, with a tentative D call TRBD1 (6 bases). The CDR3 length is 14 residues. Trimming shortened V by 3 bases and J by 3 bases, and 10 bases separated the two germline ends. In germline, CDR1 is SGDLS, CDR2 YYNGEE. The chain's CDR3 is CASSAGTSYNEQFF. DNA for the CDR3: TGTGCCAGCAGCGCCGGGACAAGCTACAATGAGCAGTTCTTC.

The V and J genes are TRBV5-1 and TRBJ2-1; weak D call: TRBD1 (5 bases). The CDR3 is 14 amino acids. The V and J ends lost 4 bases and 9 bases respectively, with 17 bases between them. CDR1 and CDR2 (germline): SGHRS, YFSETQ. The CDR3 reads CASSLTPDRPEQFF. The CDR3 region has the DNA TGCGCCAGCAGCCTTACCCCCGACAGACCTGAGCAGTTCTTC.

This clone has only a few counts. The chain carries TRBV7-2 and TRBJ2-2, with TRBD2 matching 8 bases. The CDR3 is made up of 16 amino acids. The V segment lost 4 bases and the J segment 0 bases; nucleotides outside the gene matches: 4. Germline assignment: CDR1 SGHTA and CDR2 FQGNSA. The DNA for the CDR3 is TGTGCCAGCAGCTCAGGAGCGGGAGCGAACACCGGGGAGCTGTTTTTT. Protein product: CASSSGAGANTGELFF.

The rearrangement links TRBV30 to TRBJ1-5; the match to TRBD1 covers 9 bases. CDR1 and CDR2 from the germline V gene are GTSNPN and SVGIG (reference sequence). V lost 2 bases and J lost 5; bases outside the gene matches: 4. CDR3 length equals 14 residues. CDR3: CAWSPGQGDQPQHF. DNA of the CDR3: TGTGCCTGGAGTCCGGGACAGGGAGATCAGCCCCAGCATTTT. The entire variable domain, with the rest obtained from reference TRBV30 and TRBJ1-5, is as follows: SQTIHQWPATLVQPVGSPLSLECTVEGTSNPNLYWYRQAAGRGLQLLFYSVGIGQISSEVPQNLSASRPQDRQFILSSKKLLLSDSGFYLCAWSPGQGDQPQHFGDGTRLSIL.

The J gene is TRBJ1-5, the V gene TRBV12-3 or TRBV12-4; possibly TRBD1 for D (5 bases). The CDR3 is 13 amino acids. V lost 4 bases and J 10 bases, leaving 14 bases between the germline ends. CDR3 coding DNA: TGTGCCAGCAGTTCTACGGAGGGGATTCCCCAGCATTTT. Protein: CASSSTEGIPQHF.

The chain carries TRBV25-1 and TRBJ2-1; 11 bases map to TRBD2. CDR1 is MGHDK, CDR2 SYGVNS, per germline. Losses at the gene ends were 4 bases for V and 0 bases for J; bases not matched to a gene: 5. CDR3 length equals 17 residues. CDR3 region: CASSGGTSGYSYNEQFF. CDR3 in DNA: TGTGCCAGCAGTGGGGGGACTAGCGGTTACTCCTACAATGAGCAGTTCTTC.

The V call is TRBV27, the J call TRBJ1-2; 9 positions agree with TRBD1. Losses at the gene ends were 0 bases for V and 7 bases for J; bases not matched to a gene: 9. This CDR3 spans 16 amino acids. CDR1 MNHEY and CDR2 SMNVEV come from the germline V gene (reference sequence). The CDR3 DNA reads TGTGCCAGCAGTTTATCTACAGGGGGCGTTATTGGTGGCTACACCTTC. As protein: CASSLSTGGVIGGYTF.

This clone has just one count. The chain links TRBV27 to TRBJ2-1; 7 bases are a match to TRBD2. Looked up from germline, CDR1 is MNHEY and CDR2 is SMNVEV (reference sequence). The CDR3 spans 13 residues. Germline trimming cut 7 bases from V and 7 bases from J; bases unmatched to any gene: 7. CDR3 loop: CASMIGGRNEQFF. The DNA for the CDR3 is TGTGCCAGCATGATCGGGGGGAGGAATGAGCAGTTCTTC.

The rearrangement uses TRBV6-5 and TRBJ1-6; 7 bases line up with TRBD1. From germline, CDR1 is MNHEY and CDR2 SVGAGI. V shed 6 bases and J 7 bases; nucleotides not matched to a gene: 6. This CDR3 contains 14 residues. CDR3 nucleotides: TGTGCCAGCAGGGGACAGCGTGAAAATTCACCCCTCCACTTT. Its translation: CASRGQRENSPLHF.

V and J are TRBV5-1 and TRBJ1-2; 9 positions match TRBD1. The J segment lost 4 bases and the V segment lost 2 bases, leaving 3 bases of the junction unmatched. Germline CDR1 SGHRS, CDR2 YFSETQ. CDR3 size: 14 residues. Here the CDR3 reads CASSLDRGGYGYTF. Here the CDR3 DNA reads TGCGCCAGCAGCTTAGACAGGGGGGGCTATGGCTACACCTTC. Full variable domain (outside the CDR3, taken from reference TRBV5-1 and TRBJ1-2): KAGVTQTPRYLIKTRGQQVTLSCSPISGHRSVSWYQQTPGQGLQFLFEYFSETQRNKGNFPGRFSGRQFSNSRSEMNVSTLELGDSALYLCASSLDRGGYGYTFGSGTRLTVV.

This rearrangement joins TRBV5-1 to TRBJ2-1, with 8 bases fitting TRBD2. In germline, CDR1 is SGHRS, CDR2 YFSETQ. V lost 1 base to trimming and J lost 5 bases; unmatched junction nucleotides: 8. The CDR3 extends over 16 amino acids. The CDR3 DNA reads as TGCGCCAGCAGCTTGAAGAGCGGGAGCCCCCACAATGAGCAGTTCTTC. It specifies CASSLKSGSPHNEQFF.

This chain connects TRBV3-1 (or the pseudogene TRBV3-2) to TRBJ2-2, with 10 bases lining up with TRBD1. This CDR3 comprises 17 residues. CDR1 and CDR2 from the germline V gene are LGHDT and YNNKEL (reference sequence). V gave up 2 bases and J gave up 7 bases; unmatched junction bases: 10. The CDR3 here is CASSQRTGTGVIGELFF. The CDR3 DNA follows: TGTGCCAGCAGCCAAAGAACCGGGACAGGGGTTATCGGGGAGCTGTTTTTT.